A single sample is the source of the 4 T cell receptor beta chains below, sequenced in a study of human T cells and chemical hapten exposure. TCRdb independently ran MiXCR on the RACE reads; one entry per CDR3 protein. The data show 65,000 to 85,000 distinct CDR3 sequences, roughly 10% seen once. Specified time point: patch test 1, 2 weeks after DPC sensitization. Treatment here: therapeutic diphenylcyclopropenone sensitization with weekly scalp DPC. The material sequenced was whole blood, taken in connection with sensitization to the hapten diphenylcyclopropenone (DPC). The receptor source for this set is a woman between 55 and 75 years old with alopecia areata. Some clones in this sample may be carry-over from other donors' samples.

There are a few counts of this clonotype. The CDR3 DNA sequence: TGTGCCAGCAGTTTGAACCGACAGGTCCTAGGGGACACTGAAGCTTTCTTT. The encoded protein is CASSLNRQVLGDTEAFF. The V gene is TRBV12-3 or TRBV12-4, the J gene TRBJ1-1; possible D gene TRBD1, 6 bases. The V end lost 3 bases, the J end lost 3 bases, and 20 bases lay between the germline ends. This CDR3 region has 17 residues.

This clonotype was observed at least ten times. The V and J genes are TRBV20-1 and TRBJ1-2; 12 positions agree with TRBD1. V lost 7 bases, J lost 7 bases, and 7 bases stayed unmatched. CDR1 is DFQATT and CDR2 is SNEGSKA in the germline V gene (reference sequence). The CDR3 is 13 amino acids. Written as DNA, the CDR3 is TGCAGTGGGAAGGGACAGGGGGCTCGTGGCTACACCTTC. It translates to CSGKGQGARGYTF.

The chain recombines TRBV4-1 with TRBJ2-7; 12 bases agree with TRBD1. Losses at the gene ends were 2 bases for V and 5 bases for J; bases not matched to a gene: 4. Germline CDR1 MGHRA, CDR2 YSYEKL. CDR3 size: 15 residues. CDR3 protein: CASSQPGQGADEQYF. The CDR3, as DNA: TGCGCCAGCAGCCAACCGGGACAGGGGGCGGACGAGCAGTACTTC.

This clonotype came up many times. J is TRBJ2-7 and V is TRBV18; D possibly corresponds to TRBD1 (7 bases). CDR1 and CDR2 from the germline V gene are KGHSH and LQKENI. V was pared by 0 bases and J by 0 bases, with 15 bases between. There are 17 residues in the CDR3. The CDR3: CASSPPAGQPSSYEQYF. As DNA, the CDR3 is TGTGCCAGCTCACCACCGGCGGGACAGCCCAGCTCCTACGAGCAGTACTTC. Drawing the rest from reference TRBV18 and TRBJ2-7, the complete variable domain is NAGVMQNPRHLVRRRGQEARLRCSPMKGHSHVYWYRQLPEEGLKFMVYLQKENIIDESGMPKERFSAEFPKEGPSILRIQQVVRGDSAAYFCASSPPAGQPSSYEQYFGPGTRLTVT.